What follows are 18 T cell receptor beta chains derived from one specimen sequenced in a study of blood T cell repertoires in COVID-19. Measured with immunoSEQ multiplex PCR; TCRdb has only the in-frame clones, and not every one. The data show a few hundred thousand clones, 70% to 90% seen once. Material for sequencing was peripheral blood. These receptors originate from a man aged 18-30 years who had recovered from COVID-19.

This chain joins TRBV29-1 and TRBJ1-1, with D perhaps TRBD1 (5 bases). V was pared by 2 bases and J by 8 bases, with 15 bases between. Germline V lookup: CDR1 SQVTM, CDR2 ANQGSEA. The CDR3 contains 13 residues. CDR3: CSVEIQDLLEAFF. CDR3 in DNA: TGCAGCGTTGAAATACAGGACCTACTAGAAGCTTTCTTT.

The chain is built from TRBV5-1 and TRBJ1-6; D is undetermined. This CDR3 contains 19 residues. Trimming cost V 0 bases and J 7 bases, with 23 bases left between them. Germline V gene lookup returns CDR1 SGHRS and CDR2 YFSETQ. The CDR3 region has the DNA TGCGCCAGCAGCTTGGCTCCAGTAGCCACCTCGGAGAGAAATTCACCCCTCCACTTT. Translating it yields CASSLAPVATSERNSPLHF.

J is TRBJ1-4 and V is TRBV10-2; 7 nucleotides align to TRBD1. CDR3 length: 17 amino acids. After removal of 1 base from V and 0 bases from J, the junction contained 5 bases not matched to a gene. The V gene's germline CDR1 is WSHSY and CDR2 SAAADI. CDR3 nucleotide sequence: TGCGCCAGCAGTGAGTATGGGACAGCTGCAACTAATGAAAAACTGTTTTTT. It encodes CASSEYGTAATNEKLFF.

J is TRBJ2-3 and V is TRBV6-6; 12 bases fit TRBD2. This CDR3 is 15 amino acids long. With 6 bases clipped from V and 2 bases from J, the junction kept 3 bases outside the gene matches. CDR1 MNHNY and CDR2 SVGAGI come from the germline V gene (reference sequence). The CDR3 DNA reads TGTGCCAGCAGCCCTAGCGGGGGGGTCACAGATACGCAGTATTTT. As protein: CASSPSGGVTDTQYF.

The rearrangement links TRBV12-3 or TRBV12-4 to TRBJ2-5, with D uncertain. CDR3 length: 11 amino acids. Trimming stripped 3 bases from V and 6 bases from J, with 5 bases between. The CDR3: CASSLEQTQYF. The CDR3 DNA follows: TGTGCCAGCAGTTTGGAGCAGACCCAGTACTTC.

The rearrangement uses TRBV5-1 and TRBJ1-6; 10 bases are shared with TRBD1. The CDR3 consists of 14 residues. Germline V gene lookup returns CDR1 SGHRS and CDR2 YFSETQ. Losses at the gene ends were 3 bases for V and 14 bases for J; bases not matched to a gene: 8. Written as DNA, the CDR3 is TGCGCCAGCAGCTGGGGACAGGGGAAGAACACCCTCCACTTT. Encoded protein: CASSWGQGKNTLHF.

This clone has more than one count but fewer than ten. V usage is TRBV19 and J usage is TRBJ1-2, with 8 bases that match TRBD1. J was trimmed by 6 bases and V by 5 bases; bases with no gene match: 14. Germline-derived CDR1 and CDR2 are LNHDA and SQIVND (reference sequence). The CDR3 length is 16 residues. This CDR3 is CASSPAPLDRVHGYTF. CDR3 bases: TGTGCCAGTAGTCCTGCCCCTCTGGACAGGGTACATGGCTACACCTTC.

The chain has TRBV7-3 and TRBJ2-1; TRBD2 matches at 10 bases. This CDR3 is 16 amino acids long. J lost 1 base, V lost 4 bases, and 4 bases had no gene match. CDR1 is SGHTA, CDR2 FQGTGA, per germline. CDR3 sequence reads: CASSYLTSGSYNEQFF. The CDR3 DNA reads TGTGCCAGCAGCTACCTGACTAGCGGGTCCTACAATGAGCAGTTCTTC. Variable domain in full (rest from reference TRBV7-3 and TRBJ2-1): GAGVSQTPSNKVTEKGKYVELRCDPISGHTALYWYRQSLGQGPEFLIYFQGTGAADDSGLPNDRFFAVRPEGSVSTLKIQRTERGDSAVYLCASSYLTSGSYNEQFFGPGTRLTVL.

This rearrangement joins TRBV28 to TRBJ2-7; no clear D gene. This CDR3 comprises 14 residues. Per germline, CDR1 MDHEN and CDR2 SYDVKM. The germline V and J ends were trimmed by 1 base and 3 bases, with 10 bases remaining between them. CDR3 sequence reads: CASSLFQQSYEQYF. Here the CDR3 DNA reads TGTGCCAGCAGTTTATTCCAACAGAGCTACGAGCAGTACTTC.

The chain recombines TRBV6-6 with TRBJ1-4; 9 bases line up with TRBD1. The V segment lost 5 bases and the J segment 2 bases; nucleotides outside the gene matches: 9. The CDR3 extends over 17 amino acids. CDR1 is MNHNY, CDR2 SVGAGI, per germline (reference sequence). The CDR3 loop is CASSLRTGEVTNEKLFF. As DNA, the CDR3 is TGTGCCAGCAGTCTCAGGACAGGGGAAGTGACTAATGAAAAACTGTTTTTT.

V and J are TRBV13 and TRBJ2-3; 11 nucleotides align to TRBD2. J was trimmed by 7 bases and V by 4 bases; bases with no gene match: 4. CDR1 is PRHDT, CDR2 FYEKMQ, per germline (reference sequence). CDR3 length: 14 amino acids. The CDR3 DNA reads as TGTGCCAGCAGCTCAGGACTAGCGGGCTATACGCAGTATTTT. Translation gives CASSSGLAGYTQYF.

The V and J genes are TRBV30 and TRBJ2-1; TRBD2 agrees at 7 bases. Unmatched junction bases numbered 3, after V lost 0 bases and J lost 4 bases. Germline CDR1 GTSNPN, CDR2 SVGIG (reference sequence). CDR3 length equals 14 residues. CDR3 loop: CAWSVTSRYNEQFF. In DNA form, the CDR3 reads TGTGCCTGGAGTGTGACTAGCCGATACAATGAGCAGTTCTTC.

V is TRBV7-9 and J is TRBJ1-1; possible D gene TRBD1, 5 bases. This CDR3 has 13 residues. Per germline, CDR1 SEHNR and CDR2 FQNEAQ (reference sequence). Trimming stripped 4 bases from V and 9 bases from J, with 15 bases between. As DNA, the CDR3 is TGTGCCAGCAGCTCGACCCAACAGGTCCAAGCTTTCTTT. This translates into CASSSTQQVQAFF.

This clone has a single count. This rearrangement joins TRBV2 to TRBJ1-5, with D possibly being TRBD1 (6 bases). Germline CDR1 reads SNHLY; CDR2 reads FYNNEI. Trimming left V 8 bases short and J 4 bases short, with 12 bases between. The CDR3 has 13 amino acids. CDR3 protein: CASGYRANQPQHF. The CDR3 DNA reads as TGTGCCAGCGGCTACAGGGCTAATCAGCCCCAGCATTTT.

V usage is TRBV27 and J usage is TRBJ1-1; no firm D call. CDR1 MNHEY and CDR2 SMNVEV come from the germline V gene (reference sequence). This CDR3 comprises 13 residues. Between the trimmed V and J ends, which lost 5 bases and 0 bases, there was a span of 7 bases. The CDR3 reads CASSANMNTEAFF. CDR3 sequence (DNA): TGTGCCAGCAGTGCGAATATGAACACTGAAGCTTTCTTT.

The V and J genes are TRBV18 and TRBJ1-6; TRBD1 agrees at 8 bases. Germline V gene sequence: CDR1 KGHSH, CDR2 LQKENI. This CDR3 is 15 amino acids long. Trimming took 2 bases from V and 10 from J; bases not matched to a gene: 7. The CDR3 DNA follows: TGTGCCAGCTCACCAGGACAGGGCAGTCAATCACCCCTCCACTTT. This translates into CASSPGQGSQSPLHF.

The genes are TRBV10-3 and TRBJ1-4; weak D call: TRBD1 (6 bases). CDR3 length: 14 residues. Trimming took 4 bases from V and 7 from J, leaving 13 bases between them. The germline gives CDR1 ENHRY, CDR2 SYGVKD. The CDR3 DNA reads as TGTGCCATCAGTGGAACAGGGAGAGCTGAAAAACTGTTTTTT. Amino acids: CAISGTGRAEKLFF.

CDR3 nucleotide sequence: TGTGCCAGCAGCTTGGAGGCAGGGGGCGAAGCTTTCTTT. Amino acids: CASSLEAGGEAFF. The genes are TRBV5-4 and TRBJ1-1; TRBD1 matches at 8 bases. J was trimmed by 8 bases and V by 0 bases; bases with no gene match: 3. Germline CDR1 is SGHNT and CDR2 is YYREEE (reference sequence). The length of the CDR3 is 13 residues.